This is a list of T cell receptor beta chains from one sample in a study of cytotoxic CD8 clonotypes in ibrutinib-treated CLL. Profiling relied on immunoSEQ multiplex PCR, and the TCRdb table lists in-frame clones only, not all of them. Among 50,000 to 65,000 clones listed, approximately 71% were seen once. This specimen consisted of PBMCs, obtained after 12 months of ibrutinib treatment. The receptors originated from a human donor with chronic lymphocytic leukemia. Each CDR3 is given with its conserved first and last residue. A D gene is named only where the DNA matches it firmly. Not all rows give a size; the values are once, few, many and, for expanded clones, a class.

>14|.|TRBJ2-7|TRBV4-2|.
TGTGCCAGCAGCCAACAAGCGAACTTGGGGGAGCAGTACTTC
CASSQQANLGEQYF
>15|.|TRBJ1-5|TRBV6-1|.
TGTGCCAGCAGTGAAACAGGACAGTTTCATCAGCCCCAGCATTTT
CASSETGQFHQPQHF
>16|.|TRBJ2-2|TRBV7-9|.
TGTGCCGGATTGACCCCCGGGACTCCGAACACCGGGGAGCTGTTTTTT
CAGLTPGTPNTGELFF
>15|.|TRBJ2-2|TRBV10-3|many
TGTGCCATCAGCGACAGCCTAGCTTACACCGGGGAGCTGTTTTTT
CAISDSLAYTGELFF
>15|TRBD1|TRBJ1-1|TRBV9|.
TGTGCCAGCAGCGTAGTACCAGGGGGGAACACTGAAGCTTTCTTT
CASSVVPGGNTEAFF
>15|.|TRBJ2-7|TRBV29-1|.
TGCAGCGTTGTGTACGCGACAGAGCGCACCTACGAGCAGTACTTC
CSVVYATERTYEQYF
>16|.|TRBJ1-5|TRBV6-1|once
TGTGCCAGCAGTGAATTAAAAATTTTGGTAGGACAGCCCCAGCATTTT
CASSELKILVGQPQHF
>16|.|TRBJ1-5|TRBV28|.
TGTGCCAGCAGTTCACCCAGGGGTGGTGGCAATCAGCCCCAGCATTTT
CASSSPRGGGNQPQHF
>14|.|TRBJ2-7|TRBV5-1|few
TGCGCCAGCAGCCCTTCGTCGGGGTTCTACGAGCAGTACTTC
CASSPSSGFYEQYF
>16|TRBD1|TRBJ1-2|TRBV18|.
TGTGCCAGCTCACCAGCGGGACAGGGTCCTAACTATGGCTACACCTTC
CASSPAGQGPNYGYTF
>18|TRBD2|TRBJ2-5|TRBV5-4|.
TGTGCCAGCAGCTTGGCGGGACTAGCGGAGTTCCTAGAAGAGACCCAGTACTTC
CASSLAGLAEFLEETQYF
>15|.|TRBJ2-2|TRBV15|.
TGTGCCACCAGCAGAGATGGACAGCGACGCGGGGAGCTGTTTTTT
CATSRDGQRRGELFF
>16|TRBD2|TRBJ2-3|TRBV6-7|.
TGTGCCAGCAGTTACCGGCTAGCGGGACCCACAGATACGCAGTATTTT
CASSYRLAGPTDTQYF
>15|.|TRBJ2-7|TRBV7-2|.
TGTGCCAGCAGCTTAATGGGGTCCCCCCTTGACGAGCAGTACTTC
CASSLMGSPLDEQYF
>14|.|TRBJ2-7|TRBV5-3|.
TGTGCCAGAAGCTTGAGCACGGGATACCACGAGCAGTACTTC
CARSLSTGYHEQYF
>15|TRBD2|TRBJ2-7|TRBV5-1|.
TGCGCCAGCAGCCGGACTAGCGGAACCACCTACGAGCAGTACTTC
CASSRTSGTTYEQYF
>13|.|TRBJ1-1|TRBV11-2|.
TGTGCCAGCAGCTTAGGTCAGAGAACTGAAGCTTTCTTT
CASSLGQRTEAFF
>16|.|TRBJ1-4|TRBV19|.
TGTGCCAGTAGTAAAGGGACCGAAGGAGACCTTGGGAAACTGTTTTTT
CASSKGTEGDLGKLFF
>14|.|TRBJ2-2|TRBV6-1|.
TGTGCCAGCAGTACCCATGTGAACACCGGGGAGCTGTTTTTT
CASSTHVNTGELFF
>13|.|TRBJ1-2|TRBV6-1|.
TGTGCCAGCAGTGAAGCTGGGAACTATGGCTACACCTTC
CASSEAGNYGYTF
>15|.|TRBJ2-1|TRBV4-3|few
TGCGCCAGCAGCCAAGATTTCGGAAGTTACAATGAGCAGTTCTTC
CASSQDFGSYNEQFF
>16|.|TRBJ2-7|TRBV2|.
TGTGCCAGCAGTGAAGCGCAAGGACAGCTTAACTACGAGCAGTACTTC
CASSEAQGQLNYEQYF
>13|.|TRBJ1-2|TRBV7-2|.
TGTGCCAGCAGCCAGACAGGAAACTATGGCTACACCTTC
CASSQTGNYGYTF
>16|TRBD2|TRBJ2-1|TRBV6-6|few
TGTGCCAGCAGTTACCCTAGCGGATTTAAAATGAATGAGCAGTTCTTC
CASSYPSGFKMNEQFF
>13|.|TRBJ2-2|TRBV10-1|.
TGCGCCGCACAGGACTCAAACACCGGGGAGCTGTTTTTT
CAAQDSNTGELFF
>15|.|TRBJ1-4|TRBV28|.
TGTGCCAGCAGTTCCCCGGGGGGGGGAAGAGAAAAACTGTTTTTT
CASSSPGGGREKLFF
>15|.|TRBJ2-2|TRBV6-5|.
TGTGCCAGCAGTAGGTGGGGGATTAACACCGGGGAGCTGTTTTTT
CASSRWGINTGELFF
>13|TRBD2|TRBJ2-3|TRBV11-3|many
TGTGCCAGCAGCTCAGCGGGGACTCAGACGCAGTATTTT
CASSSAGTQTQYF
>12|.|TRBJ2-5|TRBV28|.
TGTGCCAGCGCGGGGTTAGAAGAGACCCAGTACTTC
CASAGLEETQYF
>15|TRBD1|TRBJ2-3|TRBV11-2|few
TGTGCCAGCAGCCGGACAGGGGGTTACACAGATACGCAGTATTTT
CASSRTGGYTDTQYF
>15|TRBD1|TRBJ1-2|TRBV7-9|.
TGTGCCAGCAGCACCGGGACAGGGAATAACTATGGCTACACCTTC
CASSTGTGNNYGYTF
>15|.|TRBJ1-1|TRBV9|.
TGTGCCAGCAGCGTAGCTGTGGAGGGGACCACTGAAGCTTTCTTT
CASSVAVEGTTEAFF
>14|TRBD1|TRBJ2-7|TRBV28|.
TGTGCCAGCAGTCTTGCCAGGGGGCCACACGAGCAGTACTTC
CASSLARGPHEQYF
>16|TRBD2|TRBJ2-1|TRBV30|.
TGTGCCTGGAGTCTCTCGATCAGCGGGAGTTCGAATGAGCAGTTCTTC
CAWSLSISGSSNEQFF
>13|TRBD1|TRBJ2-7|TRBV28|once
TGTGCCAGCAGAATAGGGACAGCCTACGAGCAGTACTTC
CASRIGTAYEQYF
>14|TRBD2|TRBJ2-7|TRBV23-1|.
TGCGCCAGCAAAGGGGAGGGGAGCTCCTACGAGCAGTACTTC
CASKGEGSSYEQYF
>13|.|TRBJ2-5|TRBV18|.
TGTGCCAGCTCCCCCGGAACGGGGGAGACCCAGTACTTC
CASSPGTGETQYF
>14|.|TRBJ1-2|TRBV2|.
TGTGCCAGTGACCTTGGTCGCGGATCCCCCGGCTACACCTTC
CASDLGRGSPGYTF
>15|.|TRBJ2-7|TRBV11-2|.
TGTGCCAGCAGCTTCCTTACTCGTTACTCCTACGAGCAGTACTTC
CASSFLTRYSYEQYF
>13|.|TRBJ1-2|TRBV2|once
TGTGCCAGCAGTGAAAATAGGGACTATGGCTACACCTTC
CASSENRDYGYTF
>14|.|TRBJ1-4|TRBV15|.
TGTGCCACCAAAGGTCTCGCAACTAATGAAAAACTGTTTTTT
CATKGLATNEKLFF
>17|.|TRBJ1-1|TRBV7-6|few
TGTGCCAGCAGCCCCAGAATCGGTTGGGGAGGGGGCACTGAAGCTTTCTTT
CASSPRIGWGGGTEAFF
>15|TRBD2|TRBJ2-7|TRBV6-5|.
TGTGCCAGCAGCCGAACCGGGACTAGTTCCTACGAGCAGTACTTC
CASSRTGTSSYEQYF
>13|.|TRBJ2-3|TRBV7-2|few
TGTGCCAGCAGCTTAGCAGCAGCAGATACGCAGTATTTT
CASSLAAADTQYF
>14|.|TRBJ2-7|TRBV7-2|.
TGTGCCAGCAGCTTAGGGGGCAGGGGATACGAGCAGTACTTC
CASSLGGRGYEQYF
>15|TRBD2|TRBJ2-3|TRBV30|.
TGTGCCTGGAGTGGGACTAGCCGCAGCACAGATACGCAGTATTTT
CAWSGTSRSTDTQYF
>14|.|TRBJ1-2|TRBV2|.
TGTGCCAGCAGTGATTCGGGAGGGGACTATGGCTACACCTTC
CASSDSGGDYGYTF
>13|.|TRBJ2-1|TRBV18|.
TGTGCCAGCTCACCTAGGGCCGGGAATGAGCAGTTCTTC
CASSPRAGNEQFF
>16|TRBD2|TRBJ2-5|TRBV7-9|once
TGTGCCAGCAGCCCCGGACTAGCGGAGACACAAGAGACCCAGTACTTC
CASSPGLAETQETQYF
>16|.|TRBJ1-5|TRBV7-2|few
TGTGCCAGCAGCCGTGATACAGGGATACCCAATCAGCCCCAGCATTTT
CASSRDTGIPNQPQHF
>14|.|TRBJ1-1|TRBV7-2|few
TGTGCCAGCAGCTTATGGGGCGGAAAGGTTGAAGCTTTCTTT
CASSLWGGKVEAFF
>12|.|TRBJ1-2|TRBV5-1|few
TGCGCCAGCAGCTTTACCGGGGCGAGCTACACCTTC
CASSFTGASYTF
>15|.|TRBJ1-1|TRBV5-1|.
TGCGCCAGCAGCTTGGCCGTCAATATTAACACTGAAGCTTTCTTT
CASSLAVNINTEAFF
>14|.|TRBJ2-1|TRBV11-2|.
TGTGCCAGCAGCTCAACAGGGAATACGGATGAGCAGTTCTTC
CASSSTGNTDEQFF
>16|TRBD1|TRBJ2-1|TRBV5-1|.
TGCGCCAGCAGCCCGGGACAGGTAAGCTCCTACAATGAGCAGTTCTTC
CASSPGQVSSYNEQFF